The clone carrying this T cell receptor beta chain was counted many times. This sample stems from a study of T cells in Graves' hyperthyroidism and ophthalmopathy. Looked up from germline, CDR1 is SGHTA and CDR2 is FQGTGA. Trimming at V came to 5 bases and at J to 7 bases, leaving 5 bases not matched to a gene. The CDR3 has 14 amino acids. RNA transcripts yielded amplified TCR beta CDR3 regions. The HTBI primer set served for first-round RT-PCR of the TCR CDR3. TCRdb independently ran MiXCR on the multiplex PCR reads; one entry per CDR3 protein. This sample has about 560,000 distinct CDR3 sequences, with roughly 17% found just once.

The specimen was blood. V is TRBV7-3 and J is TRBJ2-2, with TRBD1 identical over 9 bases. The clonotype comes from a young woman with Graves' hyperthyroidism. The CDR3 reads CASSRDRASGELFF. The CDR3 region has the DNA TGTGCCAGCAGCCGGGACAGGGCGAGCGGGGAGCTGTTTTTT.